This T cell receptor (beta chain) was found in a study of CD8 T cells in Susac syndrome. The controls were healthy donors who were matched for age and sex. RNA in amounts of roughly 0.5 to 1 ug was reverse transcribed with random hexamers. TCRdb re-called the immunoSEQ multiplex PCR reads through MiXCR, storing one row per CDR3 protein. The sample consists of 180,000 or so distinct CDR3 sequences, about 95% of them appearing once. This sequence was found in a human donor in good health. Material for sequencing was CD4+ T cells from PBMCs.

CDR3 in amino acids: CASSLVASGSTDTQYF. The CDR3 DNA reads as TGTGCCAGCAGTTTAGTTGCTAGCGGGAGCACAGATACGCAGTATTTT. The V gene is TRBV27, the J gene TRBJ2-3; TRBD2 matches 8 bases. Germline CDR1 reads MNHEY; CDR2 reads SMNVEV (reference sequence). The V gene end was trimmed by 2 bases and the J gene end by 0 bases; junction bases not matched to a gene: 4. This CDR3 region has 16 residues.